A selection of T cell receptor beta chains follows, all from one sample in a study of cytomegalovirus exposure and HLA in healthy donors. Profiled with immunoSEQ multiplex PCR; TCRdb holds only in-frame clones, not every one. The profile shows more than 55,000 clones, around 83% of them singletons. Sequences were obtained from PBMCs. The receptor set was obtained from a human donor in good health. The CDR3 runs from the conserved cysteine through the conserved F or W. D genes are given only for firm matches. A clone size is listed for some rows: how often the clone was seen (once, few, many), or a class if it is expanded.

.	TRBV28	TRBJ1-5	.	CASSSGGQPQHF
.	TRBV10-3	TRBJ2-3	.	CAISGTSADTQYF
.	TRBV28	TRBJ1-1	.	CASSSSQGNTEAFF
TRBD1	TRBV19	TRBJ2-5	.	CASSLSGQGGETQYF
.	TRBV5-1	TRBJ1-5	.	CASSLIPDQPQHF
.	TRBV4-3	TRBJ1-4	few	CASSQVPSEDEKLFF
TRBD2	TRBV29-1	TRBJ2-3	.	CSVELAGVDTQYF
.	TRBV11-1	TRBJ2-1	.	CASSLIASGEQFF
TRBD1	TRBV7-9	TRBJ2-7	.	CASSLRTGHYEQYF
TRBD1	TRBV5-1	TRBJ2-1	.	CASTLNPGTDRYNEQFF
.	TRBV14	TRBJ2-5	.	CASSQDTKETQYF
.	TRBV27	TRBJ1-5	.	CASTTGGNQPQHF
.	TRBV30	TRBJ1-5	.	CAWSVMAMGQPQHF
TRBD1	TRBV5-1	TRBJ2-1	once	CASSLGDRYNEQFF
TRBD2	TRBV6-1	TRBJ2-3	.	CASTGGDGSDTQYF
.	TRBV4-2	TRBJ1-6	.	CASSQDRGGSYSPLHF
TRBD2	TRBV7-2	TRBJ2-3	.	CASSLARLAGSDTQYF
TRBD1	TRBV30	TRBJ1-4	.	CAWSIKTGALNEKLFF
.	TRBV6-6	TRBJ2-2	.	CASSLGVGELFF
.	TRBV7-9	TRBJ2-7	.	CASSETGWQYF
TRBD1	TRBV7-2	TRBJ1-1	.	CASSLTGQGGTEAFF
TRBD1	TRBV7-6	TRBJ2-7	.	CASSLGGTGAYEQYF
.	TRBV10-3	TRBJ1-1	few	CAISEGGALTEAFF
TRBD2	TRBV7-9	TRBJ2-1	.	CASSPSETSDEQFF
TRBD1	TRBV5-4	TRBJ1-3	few	CASSLRGQGLSGNTIYF
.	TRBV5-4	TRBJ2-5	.	CASSPNRQGWETQYF